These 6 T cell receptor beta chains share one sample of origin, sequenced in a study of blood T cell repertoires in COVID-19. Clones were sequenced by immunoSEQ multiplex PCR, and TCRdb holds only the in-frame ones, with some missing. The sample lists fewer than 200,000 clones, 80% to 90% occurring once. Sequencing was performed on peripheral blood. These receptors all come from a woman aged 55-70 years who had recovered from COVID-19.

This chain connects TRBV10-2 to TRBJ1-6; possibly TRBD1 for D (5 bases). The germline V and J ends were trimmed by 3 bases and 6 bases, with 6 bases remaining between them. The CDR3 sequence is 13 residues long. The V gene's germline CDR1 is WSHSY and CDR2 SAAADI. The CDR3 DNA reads TGCGCCAGCAGTGATGACAGTAATTCACCCCTCCACTTT. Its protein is CASSDDSNSPLHF.

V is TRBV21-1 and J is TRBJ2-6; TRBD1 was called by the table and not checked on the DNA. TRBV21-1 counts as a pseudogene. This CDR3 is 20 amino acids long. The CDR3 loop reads CASSSEDRQGNRSGANVLTF. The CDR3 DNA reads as TGTGCCAGCAGCAGCGAGGACCGACAGGGTAACCGCTCTGGGGCCAACGTCCTGACTTTC.

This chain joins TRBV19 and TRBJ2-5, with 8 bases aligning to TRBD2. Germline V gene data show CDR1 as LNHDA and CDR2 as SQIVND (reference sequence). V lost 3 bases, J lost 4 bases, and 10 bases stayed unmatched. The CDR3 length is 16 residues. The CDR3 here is CASSIGPAGEVETQYF. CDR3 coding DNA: TGTGCCAGTAGTATTGGCCCAGCGGGGGAGGTAGAGACCCAGTACTTC.

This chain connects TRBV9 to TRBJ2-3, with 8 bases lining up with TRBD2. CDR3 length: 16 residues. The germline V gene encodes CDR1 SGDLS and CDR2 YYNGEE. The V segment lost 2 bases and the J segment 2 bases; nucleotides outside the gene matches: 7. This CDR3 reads CASSVNLAGLTDTQYF. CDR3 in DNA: TGTGCCAGCAGCGTTAACTTAGCGGGGCTCACAGATACGCAGTATTTT.

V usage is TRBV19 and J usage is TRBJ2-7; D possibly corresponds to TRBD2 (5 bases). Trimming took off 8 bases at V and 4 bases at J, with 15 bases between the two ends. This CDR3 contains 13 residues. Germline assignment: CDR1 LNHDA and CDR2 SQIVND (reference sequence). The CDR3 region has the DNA TGTGCCAGTCAGGACTCTCTCGGGTACGAGCAGTACTTC. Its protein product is CASQDSLGYEQYF.

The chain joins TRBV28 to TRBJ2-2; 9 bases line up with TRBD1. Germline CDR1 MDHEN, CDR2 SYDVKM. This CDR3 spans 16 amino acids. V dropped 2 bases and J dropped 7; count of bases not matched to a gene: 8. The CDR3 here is CASSLTGTGIFGELFF. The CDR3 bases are TGTGCCAGCAGTTTAACGGGGACAGGGATTTTCGGGGAGCTGTTTTTT.